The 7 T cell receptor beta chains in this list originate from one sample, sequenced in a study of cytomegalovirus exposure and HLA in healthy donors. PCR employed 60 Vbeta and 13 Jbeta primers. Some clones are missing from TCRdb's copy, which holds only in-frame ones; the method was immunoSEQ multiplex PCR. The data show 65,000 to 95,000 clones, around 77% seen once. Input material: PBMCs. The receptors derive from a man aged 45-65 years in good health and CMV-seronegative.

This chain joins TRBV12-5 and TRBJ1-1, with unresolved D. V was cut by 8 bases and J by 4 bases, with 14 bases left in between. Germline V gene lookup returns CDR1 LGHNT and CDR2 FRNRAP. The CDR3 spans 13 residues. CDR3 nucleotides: TGTGCTAGTAACACCGACTCTCTCACTGAAGCTTTCTTT. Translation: CASNTDSLTEAFF.

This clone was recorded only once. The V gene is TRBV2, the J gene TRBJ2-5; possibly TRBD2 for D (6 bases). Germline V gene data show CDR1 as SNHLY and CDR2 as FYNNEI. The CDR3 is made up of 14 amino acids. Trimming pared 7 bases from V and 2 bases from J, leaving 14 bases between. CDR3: CASKSGAVQETQYF. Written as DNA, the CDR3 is TGTGCCAGCAAATCGGGAGCAGTACAAGAGACCCAGTACTTC.

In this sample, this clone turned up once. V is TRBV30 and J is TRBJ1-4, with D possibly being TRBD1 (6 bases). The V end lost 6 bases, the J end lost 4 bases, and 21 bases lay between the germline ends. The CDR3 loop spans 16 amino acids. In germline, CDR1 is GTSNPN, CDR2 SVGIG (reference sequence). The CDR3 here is CACSSGQGVRNEKLFF. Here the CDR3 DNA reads TGTGCCTGTTCCTCGGGACAAGGCGTACGTAATGAAAAACTGTTTTTT. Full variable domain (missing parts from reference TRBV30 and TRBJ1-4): SQTIHQWPATLVQPVGSPLSLECTVEGTSNPNLYWYRQAAGRGLQLLFYSVGIGQISSEVPQNLSASRPQDRQFILSSKKLLLSDSGFYLCACSSGQGVRNEKLFFGSGTQLSVL.

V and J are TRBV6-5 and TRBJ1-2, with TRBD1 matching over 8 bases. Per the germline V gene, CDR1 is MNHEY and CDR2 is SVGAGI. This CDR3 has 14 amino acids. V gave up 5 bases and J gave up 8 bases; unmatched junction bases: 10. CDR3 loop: CASSPRPDRGGYTF. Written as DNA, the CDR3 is TGTGCCAGCAGTCCGAGACCCGACAGGGGAGGCTACACCTTC.

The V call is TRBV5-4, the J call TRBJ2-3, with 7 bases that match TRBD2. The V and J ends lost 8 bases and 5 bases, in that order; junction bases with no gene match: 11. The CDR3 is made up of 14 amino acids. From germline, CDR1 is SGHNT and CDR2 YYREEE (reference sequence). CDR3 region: CARGLAGVQDTQYF. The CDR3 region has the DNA TGTGCCAGAGGACTTGCGGGGGTTCAAGATACGCAGTATTTT.

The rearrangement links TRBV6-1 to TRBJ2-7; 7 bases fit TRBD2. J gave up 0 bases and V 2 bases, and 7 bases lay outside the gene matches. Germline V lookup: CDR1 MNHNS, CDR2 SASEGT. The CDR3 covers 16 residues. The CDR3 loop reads CASSEPGGGSSYEQYF. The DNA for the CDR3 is TGTGCCAGCAGTGAACCCGGGGGAGGGAGCTCCTACGAGCAGTACTTC.

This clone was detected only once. The CDR3 bases are TGTGCCAGCAGCTCCTGGCCCAATTCACCCCTCCACTTT. This encodes CASSSWPNSPLHF. The chain is built from TRBV11-2 and TRBJ1-6, with D hard to call. In germline, CDR1 is SGHAT, CDR2 FQNNGV. The V and J ends lost 4 bases and 7 bases respectively, with 8 bases between them. The CDR3 extends over 13 amino acids.